A selection of T cell receptor beta chains follows, all from one sample in a study of T cell responses to AZD1222 COVID-19 vaccine. Using immunoSEQ multiplex PCR, the repertoire was profiled, and TCRdb retains in-frame clones only, with some absent. The profile shows roughly 140,000 clones, 90% of them singletons. The starting material was peripheral blood, obtained 28 days after the second AZD1222 dose. The receptors originated from an adult who received the AZD1222 COVID-19 vaccine. Both conserved end residues are part of each CDR3. The D gene is left open where the match is weak. For some rows the clone size is stated as once, few or many, or as a class when expanded; others skip it.

TRBJ1-4 - - TRBV6-5 TGTGCCAGCAGCAACAGGGCGGGGCGGGAAAAACTGTTTTTT CASSNRAGREKLFF
TRBJ2-2 - - TRBV28 TGTGCCAGCAGTTTAAGTTGGATCACCGGGGAGCTGTTTTTT CASSLSWITGELFF
TRBJ2-7 - - TRBV28 TGTGCCAGCAGCTCCCACGAGCAGTACTTC CASSSHEQYF
TRBJ1-6 - TRBD1 TRBV18 TGTGCCAGCTCACCTTTGCCTCCGGGACAGGGAGAGAGGCCCCTCCACTTT CASSPLPPGQGERPLHF
TRBJ2-1 - TRBD1 TRBV30 TGTGCCTGGGTAACCGGGACAGGAGTTGGCAATGAGCAGTTCTTC CAWVTGTGVGNEQFF
TRBJ1-5 - TRBD1 TRBV6-5 TGTGCCAGCAGTACCGGGACAGGGATAGGGCCCCAGCATTTT CASSTGTGIGPQHF
TRBJ1-4 few - TRBV6-5 TGTGCCAGCAGTTACTCGACGGGTTTCGTTTCCGCCAAACTGTTTTTT CASSYSTGFVSAKLFF
TRBJ1-3 - TRBD1 TRBV12-5 TGTGCTAGTGGTTTGGCACCGAAAGGGCAGGGGGCTGGAAACACCATATATTTT CASGLAPKGQGAGNTIYF
TRBJ2-1 once - TRBV11-2 TGTGCCAGCAGCTTATCAGGGGTTTACAATGAGCAGTTCTTC CASSLSGVYNEQFF
TRBJ1-4 - - TRBV7-9 TGTGCCAGCGGATGGATGAAAGGGGATGAAAAACTGTTTTTT CASGWMKGDEKLFF
TRBJ2-3 few - TRBV12-3/TRBV12-4 TGTGCCAGCAGTTCTGGCCCCACAGATACGCAGTATTTT CASSSGPTDTQYF
TRBJ2-2 few - TRBV10-1 TGCGCCAGCAGTGACAAGACCGAAAGAGGGACCGGGGAGCTGTTTTTT CASSDKTERGTGELFF
TRBJ2-5 - TRBD2 TRBV5-1 TGCGCCAGCAGCTTGGGGACTAGCGGAAGGGAGACCCAGTACTTC CASSLGTSGRETQYF
TRBJ2-7 - TRBD1 TRBV7-3 TGTGCCAGCAGCGCCGGGACAGGGGGTTTTGAATCCTACGAGCAGTACTTC CASSAGTGGFESYEQYF
TRBJ1-1 once - TRBV19 TGTGCCAGTAGTATTATGGGGTCGGGTGAGGCTTTCTTT CASSIMGSGEAFF
TRBJ1-1 once - TRBV7-9 TGTGCCAGCGGAATGATGAACACTGAAGCTTTCTTT CASGMMNTEAFF